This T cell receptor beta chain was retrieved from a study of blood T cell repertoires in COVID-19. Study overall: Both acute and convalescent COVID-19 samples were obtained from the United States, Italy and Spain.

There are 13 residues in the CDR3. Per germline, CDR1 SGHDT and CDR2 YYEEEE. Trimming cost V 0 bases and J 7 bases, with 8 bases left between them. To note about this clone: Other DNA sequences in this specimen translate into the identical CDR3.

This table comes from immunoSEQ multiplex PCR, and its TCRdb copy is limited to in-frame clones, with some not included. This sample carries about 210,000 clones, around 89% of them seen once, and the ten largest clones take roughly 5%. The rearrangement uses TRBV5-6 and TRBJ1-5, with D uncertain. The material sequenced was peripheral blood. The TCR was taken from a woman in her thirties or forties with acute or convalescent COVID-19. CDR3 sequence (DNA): TGTGCCAGCAGCTTGGGGGGAGGCCAGCCCCAGCATTTT. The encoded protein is CASSLGGGQPQHF.